The 19 T cell receptor beta chains below were found in one sample sequenced in a study of shared clonotypes between healthy human individuals. Sequencing was performed with immunoSEQ multiplex PCR; in TCRdb, only in-frame clones are kept and a portion is missing. Of about 2,200,000 clones in the sample, 90% to 95% were seen once. Naive-designated CD8 cells lacked CD45RO, were positively enriched for CCR7, and omitted terminally differentiated effector memory CD45RA+ cells. The sample consisted of naive CD8+ T cells from PBMCs. These receptors were collected from a man between 18 and 29 years old in good health. Some clones in this sample may be carry-over from other donors' samples.

This chain joins TRBV25-1 and TRBJ2-4, with D tentatively TRBD1 or TRBD2 (6 bases each). V was trimmed by 8 bases and J by 0 bases, leaving 20 bases between them. CDR3 length: 17 residues. The germline gives CDR1 MGHDK, CDR2 SYGVNS. DNA for the CDR3: TGTGCCAGCCCGTCAATCGGGAGCAGGGGAGCCAAAAACATTCAGTACTTC. Translating gives CASPSIGSRGAKNIQYF.

This chain connects TRBV10-3 to TRBJ2-7, with 9 bases aligning to TRBD2. V was clipped by 3 bases and J by 2 bases; unmatched bases: 2. The CDR3 runs 14 residues. Germline CDR1 and CDR2: ENHRY and SYGVKD. Here the CDR3 reads CAISEASGTYEQYF. CDR3 nucleotides: TGTGCCATCAGTGAAGCTAGCGGGACCTACGAGCAGTACTTC.

On this clone itself: The sample carries other DNA sequences with the same CDR3. The V gene is TRBV27, the J gene TRBJ2-7; 7 positions agree with TRBD2. Trimming removed 3 bases from V and 0 bases from J; junction bases left unmatched: 2. Germline assignment: CDR1 MNHEY and CDR2 SMNVEV (reference sequence). CDR3 length: 14 amino acids. The CDR3 loop reads CASSLWEGSYEQYF. The CDR3 nucleotides are TGTGCCAGCAGTTTGTGGGAGGGCTCCTACGAGCAGTACTTC.

This rearrangement joins TRBV5-3 to TRBJ2-7, with 13 nucleotides matching TRBD2. TRBV5-3 is given ORF status, its function remaining uncertain. The junction had 7 bases not matched to a gene; V was cut back by 10 bases and J by 6 bases. The CDR3 runs 13 residues. The chain's CDR3 is CARTSGRFCEQYF. The CDR3 DNA is TGTGCCCGGACTAGCGGGAGATTCTGCGAGCAGTACTTC.

This chain joins TRBV5-1 and TRBJ2-7, with 8 nucleotides matching TRBD1. The CDR3 loop spans 14 amino acids. Trimming took 2 bases from V and 4 from J; bases not matched to a gene: 5. Germline-derived CDR1 and CDR2 are SGHRS and YFSETQ. The chain's CDR3 is CASSFRDRSYEQYF. The CDR3 coding sequence is TGCGCCAGCAGCTTTCGGGACAGGTCGTACGAGCAGTACTTC.

The V and J genes are TRBV2 and TRBJ2-1, with 11 bases lining up with TRBD2. CDR3 length: 16 amino acids. Germline lookup yields CDR1 SNHLY and CDR2 FYNNEI. V shed 0 bases and J 7 bases; nucleotides not matched to a gene: 5. CDR3 nucleotide sequence: TGTGCCAGCAGTGAAGCGCTTCGACTAGCGGGGAATGAGCAGTTCTTC. Protein sequence: CASSEALRLAGNEQFF. Combining the CDR3 with reference TRBV2 and TRBJ2-1 gives the whole variable domain EPEVTQTPSHQVTQMGQEVILRCVPISNHLYFYWYRQILGQKVEFLVSFYNNEISEKSEIFDDQFSVERPDGSNFTLKIRSTKLEDSAMYFCASSEALRLAGNEQFFGPGTRLTVL.

The chain joins TRBV29-1 to TRBJ2-5; 7 bases line up with TRBD2. Trimming took 8 bases from V and 0 from J; bases not matched to a gene: 9. The germline V gene encodes CDR1 SQVTM and CDR2 ANQGSEA. The length of the CDR3 is 14 residues. This CDR3 is CSTVQRGHQETQYF. Here the CDR3 DNA reads TGCAGCACTGTTCAGCGGGGACACCAAGAGACCCAGTACTTC.

The V call is TRBV4-3, the J call TRBJ2-7, with D perhaps assigned TRBD1 or TRBD2 (5 bases each). Germline V gene data show CDR1 as LGHNA and CDR2 as YSLEER. Trimming removed 0 bases at V and 5 bases at J, with 17 bases between. The CDR3 covers 16 residues. As DNA, the CDR3 is TGCGCCAGCAGCCAAGATCTGGCCTGGGGGAGAGACGAGCAGTACTTC. Its protein product is CASSQDLAWGRDEQYF.

The V call is TRBV19, the J call TRBJ2-7; perhaps TRBD2 as D (5 bases). Germline V lookup: CDR1 LNHDA, CDR2 SQIVND (reference sequence). Trimming left V 3 bases short and J 0 bases short, with 12 bases between. The CDR3 sequence is 15 residues long. As DNA, the CDR3 is TGTGCCAGTAGTATCCCCGGGGAAAGCTCCTACGAGCAGTACTTC. Protein sequence: CASSIPGESSYEQYF. The whole variable domain, remainder taken from reference TRBV19 and TRBJ2-7, is DGGITQSPKYLFRKEGQNVTLSCEQNLNHDAMYWYRQDPGQGLRLIYYSQIVNDFQKGDIAEGYSVSREKKESFPLTVTSAQKNPTAFYLCASSIPGESSYEQYFGPGTRLTVT.

V is TRBV6-6 and J is TRBJ2-1, with 13 positions matching TRBD2. Germline V lookup: CDR1 MNHNY, CDR2 SVGAGI (reference sequence). With V trimmed by 5 bases and J by 6 bases, 7 bases remained unmatched. The CDR3 spans 16 residues. For the CDR3, the DNA is TGTGCCAGCAGTCCCGGGGGACTAGCGGGGATCAATGAGCAGTTCTTC. Amino acid sequence: CASSPGGLAGINEQFF.

V and J are TRBV5-1 and TRBJ2-7; D is ambiguous. This CDR3 has 17 residues. V lost 0 bases, J lost 0 bases, and 16 bases lay in between. Germline CDR1 SGHRS, CDR2 YFSETQ. The CDR3 loop is CASSLAPLSGLSYEQYF. DNA for the CDR3: TGCGCCAGCAGCTTGGCCCCATTGTCCGGGCTCTCCTACGAGCAGTACTTC.

This chain connects TRBV10-2 to TRBJ2-2, with 7 bases that match TRBD2. The CDR3 runs 14 residues. Germline CDR1 reads WSHSY; CDR2 reads SAAADI. Trimming took 5 bases from V and 5 from J; bases not matched to a gene: 5. The CDR3 DNA sequence: TGCGCCAGCAGTCGGGACTACACTACCGGGGAGCTGTTTTTT. The encoded protein is CASSRDYTTGELFF.

This chain links TRBV4-3 with TRBJ2-7, with D hard to call. The CDR3 totals 13 residues. Deletions cut 4 bases from V and 0 bases from J, with 7 bases between. Germline values: CDR1 LGHNA, CDR2 YSLEER. The DNA of the CDR3 is TGCGCCAGCAGCCTGACCACCTCCTACGAGCAGTACTTC. Translation gives CASSLTTSYEQYF.

The CDR3 is CASSERTLGLAYNEQFF. In DNA form, the CDR3 reads TGTGCCAGCAGCGAGCGTACACTGGGATTAGCGTACAATGAGCAGTTCTTC. The V gene is TRBV28, the J gene TRBJ2-1; TRBD2 might be the D (5 bases). The CDR3 has 17 residues. The V end was cut by 6 bases, the J end by 4 bases, with 22 bases between. Germline V gene lookup returns CDR1 MDHEN and CDR2 SYDVKM.

This sequence joins TRBV19 and TRBJ1-2; D is unclear. The germline V gene has CDR1 LNHDA and CDR2 SQIVND (reference sequence). CDR3 length: 13 amino acids. Trimming pared 7 bases from V and 4 bases from J, leaving 13 bases between. DNA for the CDR3: TGTGCCAGTAATATGTCACCTGCCTATGGCTACACCTTC. Translation: CASNMSPAYGYTF.

V and J are TRBV28 and TRBJ2-7; 7 positions agree with TRBD2. The CDR3 totals 14 residues. V dropped 3 bases and J dropped 7; count of bases not matched to a gene: 9. Germline V CDR1 and CDR2: MDHEN, SYDVKM. In DNA form, the CDR3 reads TGTGCCAGCAGTTTTTTGGCGGGAGTCGAAGAGCAGTACTTC. This encodes CASSFLAGVEEQYF.

As for this clone: Other nucleotide sequences in the sample specify the same CDR3. CDR3 nucleotides: TGTGCCAGCAGCCTTACCGGGATTAGCACAGATACGCAGTATTTT. Protein sequence: CASSLTGISTDTQYF. The chain links TRBV7-3 to TRBJ2-3, with D possibly being TRBD2 (5 bases). This CDR3 contains 15 residues. Germline V gene data show CDR1 as SGHTA and CDR2 as FQGTGA. V was trimmed by 5 bases and J by 0 bases, leaving 12 bases between them.

This clone was found once. This rearrangement joins TRBV9 to TRBJ1-3; D is uncertain. The CDR3 spans 17 residues. V lost 0 bases, J lost 0 bases, and 13 bases lay in between. CDR1 is SGDLS and CDR2 is YYNGEE in the germline V gene. CDR3 region: CASSVALGPASGNTIYF. The CDR3 DNA is TGTGCCAGCAGCGTAGCTTTAGGACCGGCCTCTGGAAACACCATATATTTT.

This clone has only one observation. The rearrangement uses TRBV6-6 and TRBJ1-5, with unresolved D. Germline-derived CDR1 and CDR2 are MNHNY and SVGAGI (reference sequence). V lost 6 bases, J lost 4 bases, and 16 bases lay in between. The CDR3 has 15 amino acids. For the CDR3, the DNA is TGTGCCAGCAGCAGATCCGGGTCCCCGAATCAGCCCCAGCATTTT. It translates to CASSRSGSPNQPQHF.